These T cell receptor beta chains were read from a single sample in a study of T cell responses to AZD1222 COVID-19 vaccine. Profiled with immunoSEQ multiplex PCR; TCRdb holds only in-frame clones, not every one. Of more than 90,000 clones in the sample, 80% to 85% are singletons; the top ten hold roughly 9%. The sequencing used peripheral blood, collected on day 0 of AZD1222 vaccination. The source is an adult in good health. Both conserved end residues are part of each CDR3. D genes are given only for firm matches. Size is omitted from some rows. Given values are once, few, many or a class for expanded clones.

clone size	J gene	V gene	D gene	CDR3 DNA	CDR3 protein
.	TRBJ2-1	TRBV5-1	.	TGCGCCAGCACGTTTGGGAGCTTAGGCCACAATGAGCAGTTCTTC	CASTFGSLGHNEQFF
.	TRBJ1-2	TRBV5-6	.	TGTGCCAGCAGCTTGGAGGGGCGGAAGACATACCTAGGCTACACCTTC	CASSLEGRKTYLGYTF
.	TRBJ2-7	TRBV7-9	TRBD2	TGTGCCAGCAGCGACGGACTAGCGGGAGGTTCGTACGAGCAGTACTTC	CASSDGLAGGSYEQYF
.	TRBJ2-7	TRBV18	TRBD1	TGTGCCAGCTCAGCGCAGGGGGCGGAGGAGCAGTACTTC	CASSAQGAEEQYF
once	TRBJ2-6	TRBV28	.	TGTGCCAGCAAGGTCTCTGGGGCCAACGTCCTGACTTTC	CASKVSGANVLTF
.	TRBJ2-1	TRBV6-5	TRBD1	TGTGCCAGCAGACAGACAGGGATGGCCTACAATGAGCAGTTCTTC	CASRQTGMAYNEQFF
once	TRBJ2-1	TRBV18	TRBD2	TGTGCCAGCTCCCCCGGGACTAGCGAATACAATGAGCAGTTCTTC	CASSPGTSEYNEQFF
.	TRBJ2-7	TRBV5-1	.	TGCGCCAGCAGCTTGCGAGCGGCCGCCGCCGCCTACGAGCAGTACTTC	CASSLRAAAAAYEQYF
.	TRBJ2-5	TRBV5-6	.	TGTGCCAGCAGCTCGCTGGGCGGGTCGGAGACCCAGTACTTC	CASSSLGGSETQYF
few	TRBJ2-3	TRBV7-9	.	TGTGCCAGCAGCTTACCTCGGAGACAGGAACGCACAGATACGCAGTATTTT	CASSLPRRQERTDTQYF
.	TRBJ1-1	TRBV5-1	.	TGCGCCAGCAGCTCGGACGGCGAGAACACTGAAGCTTTCTTT	CASSSDGENTEAFF
.	TRBJ2-3	TRBV11-2	TRBD2	TGTGCCAGCAGCTTCCGCGGGGGGGGCACAGATACGCAGTATTTT	CASSFRGGGTDTQYF
.	TRBJ1-4	TRBV19	.	TGTGCCAGTAGTAGGTGGACAGCCTCGAATGAAAAACTGTTTTTT	CASSRWTASNEKLFF
.	TRBJ1-1	TRBV2	TRBD1	TGTGCCAGCAGTGGGACAGGGGGCTTCACTGAAGCTTTCTTT	CASSGTGGFTEAFF
.	TRBJ1-4	TRBV5-4	TRBD1	TGTGCCAGCAGCTCTCCGGGACAGGGCCATGAAAAACTGTTTTTT	CASSSPGQGHEKLFF
.	TRBJ1-2	TRBV19	.	TGTGCCAGCCAGCTCCCCGGGACAAAGGATGGCTACACCTTC	CASQLPGTKDGYTF
.	TRBJ1-2	TRBV4-1	.	TGCGCCAGCAGCGAACCAGGCGGCTATGGCTACACCTTC	CASSEPGGYGYTF
once	TRBJ1-1	TRBV6-5	TRBD1	TGTGCCAGCAATAGACAGGGGAACACTGAAGCTTTCTTT	CASNRQGNTEAFF
.	TRBJ2-1	TRBV7-6	.	TGTGCCAGCAGCTTAGAGGGGGTGAGCTCCTACAATGAGCAGTTCTTC	CASSLEGVSSYNEQFF
.	TRBJ1-2	TRBV11-1	TRBD1	TGTGCCAGCAGCCAGGACAGGGTCAACTATGGCTACACCTTC	CASSQDRVNYGYTF
.	TRBJ1-2	TRBV7-2	.	TGTGCCAGCAGCTTAGCTCGGTATGGCTACACCTTC	CASSLARYGYTF
.	TRBJ1-2	TRBV6-6	.	TGTGCCAGCAGGACAGGTTATGGCTACACCTTC	CASRTGYGYTF
.	TRBJ1-2	TRBV4-2	.	TGTGCCAGCAGCCAAGGGGATTCTCTTTATGGCTACACCTTC	CASSQGDSLYGYTF
.	TRBJ1-6	TRBV5-1	.	TGCGCCAGCAGCTTGGGGGGGGGTAATTCACCCCTCCACTTT	CASSLGGGNSPLHF
.	TRBJ1-2	TRBV5-5	TRBD1	TGTGCCAGCAGCCCCTTGACAGGGTACAATGGCTACACCTTC	CASSPLTGYNGYTF
once	TRBJ1-2	TRBV5-1	.	TGCGCCAGCAGCTTGGGGCAGAACTATGGCTACACCTTC	CASSLGQNYGYTF
.	TRBJ1-6	TRBV6-5	.	TGTGCCAGCAGCAGAGACGTGGGGACCCTCCACTTT	CASSRDVGTLHF
.	TRBJ2-7	TRBV27	.	TGTGCCAGCAGTTTCTCTGGAGGGGGGGCCGAGCAGTACTTC	CASSFSGGGAEQYF
.	TRBJ1-3	TRBV5-1	TRBD1	TGCGCCAGCAGCAGGGACCCGGGACAGGGCTACACCATATATTTT	CASSRDPGQGYTIYF
.	TRBJ1-1	TRBV7-3	.	TGTGCCAGCAGCTTAAAAGGGTCCTCGGAAGCTTTCTTT	CASSLKGSSEAFF
.	TRBJ2-7	TRBV28	.	TGTGCCAGCACGCCCGCGGCCTCGTACGAGCAGTACTTC	CASTPAASYEQYF
.	TRBJ1-2	TRBV19	.	TGTGCCAGTAGTATAGCGGCAGTCTATGGCTACACCTTC	CASSIAAVYGYTF
.	TRBJ1-2	TRBV28	.	TGTGCCAGCAACTCAGGGCGCCCGGGGGGCTACACCTTC	CASNSGRPGGYTF
.	TRBJ1-6	TRBV11-2	.	TGTGCCAGCAGCTACCGGGCGACCGACTATAATTCACCCCTCCACTTT	CASSYRATDYNSPLHF
.	TRBJ2-1	TRBV28	TRBD2	TGTGCCAGCCAGGGACTAGCGGTAACCTTCACCAATGAGCAGTTCTTC	CASQGLAVTFTNEQFF
.	TRBJ1-2	TRBV5-1	.	TGCGCCAGCAGCTTGATGGACAGTAACTATGGCTACACCTTC	CASSLMDSNYGYTF
.	TRBJ1-4	TRBV10-3	.	TGTGCCATCAGTGAGTCGTCACAGCATTTAGAAAAACTGTTTTTT	CAISESSQHLEKLFF
.	TRBJ1-4	TRBV19	.	TGTGCCAGTAGTGACCTCGGGACGACAAATGAAAAACTGTTTTTT	CASSDLGTTNEKLFF
.	TRBJ1-1	TRBV3-1/TRBV3-2	.	TGTGCCAGCAGCCAAACACACATGAACACTGAAGCTTTCTTT	CASSQTHMNTEAFF